The sequence of this TCR beta chain was determined in a study of molecular identifiers for immune sequencing clone quantification (dated by TCRdb to 2016 to 2019). About the investigation overall: For a replicate experiment, the RNA from either approximately 20,000 or 98,000 naive CD8 T cells was divided into five aliquots, and four of those aliquots went on to sequencing. This methods study used CD8 T cells to benchmark TCR RNA copy counting and molecular-identifier clustering-based TCR repertoire sequencing (MIDCIRS).

Remarks on this clonotype: Which antigen it targets is not known. The sample holds no much larger clone one base away, and base qualities are not on file.

Libraries of naive CD8 T cells were built from about 20,000 to 1,000,000 sorted cells, with 10%, 30% or 50% of the purified RNA used. On a BD FACSAria II, naive CD8 T cells were FACS-sorted as CD8+CD4-CCR7+CD45RA+ and collected into RLT Plus buffer. To test detection sensitivity, Jurkat RNA equivalent to about eleven TCR copies was spiked into samples of roughly 18,000-1,100,000 naive CD8 T cells. CD8 T cells were enriched with RosetteSep CD8+ T Cell Enrichment Cocktail and Ficoll-Paque, followed by ACK red cell lysis. The CDR3 numbers 19 residues from cysteine through phenylalanine. Just CDR3 DNA is preserved here, 57 bases in frame from base 1. The germline V and J ends show losses of 4 bases and 0 bases respectively, and no gene match explains 13 bases of the junction. CDR1 and CDR2, per the germline V gene (reference sequence), are SEHNR and FQNEAQ. Results and caveats for the whole study, not just this receptor: In CMV-specific effector cells, clones with more than 20 RNA copies accounted for over 97% of molecules, whereas in naive cells such clones accounted for under 1%. When barcode sub-clustering was not used, chimeric consensus sequences inflated TCR diversity, with chimeras reaching as high as 47%. Highly expanded clone sizes could be underestimated if identical TCR molecules share a barcode. The naive libraries included spiked-in Jurkat TCR RNA (about ten copies' worth), and this RNA is not part of the donor repertoire. Modeling estimated 3 to 3.5 recovered TCR RNA copies per cell, compared with about 10 by digital PCR, which implies about 30% capture efficiency. Even against a background of 800,000 to 1,000,000 naive CD8 T cells, spiked-in Jurkat TCR RNA amounting to a single cell's worth was reported to be detectable.

Library creation used PCR. The instrument given in TCRdb is Illumina HiSeq 4000. Bulk TCR libraries were prepared as previously described, using TCR primers listed in Table S5. The Qiagen AllPrep DNA/RNA kit was used to purify total RNA. Before analysis, reads from multiple sequencing runs of one library were combined. Concerning the study's data processing: Reads were retained only if an exact TCR constant sequence was present, and the retained reads were trimmed to 150 nt and grouped according to their 12-nt molecular barcodes. Reads in each barcode group were sub-clustered using a 15% Levenshtein threshold, and a quality-weighted consensus sequence was built for each RNA molecule. Non-functional sequences were filtered out, along with any lower-count sequence sitting one edit away from another sequence. Based on fitting two negative binomial distributions, any barcode sub-cluster with under 20% of the maximum read count was discarded. TCRdb itself trimmed the public reads at Q25 with fastp, ran MiXCR and retained productive beta chains. Here each entry gathers all rows of one CDR3 protein and keeps the most common genes and DNA. The V and J calls were not made by the authors but by TCRdb's processing. The sample has around 460,000 distinct CDR3 sequences on record, about a fifth of them singletons. The top ten clonotypes cover about 0.84% of the sample.

In this chain, TRBV7-9 is recombined with TRBJ1-3, and 9 junction bases match TRBD1. The sequence was obtained from a human donor in good health. Some libraries in this study had Jurkat cell RNA spiked in. The sequenced sample was naive CD8+ T cells from blood, with Jurkat cell RNA spiked in. Reading the label with the study, this specimen's cell subset or site is: FACS-sorted CD8+CD4-CCR7+CD45RA+ naive T cells. The CDR3 region has the sequence CASSYTGGELPSSGNTIYF. The DNA sequence follows: TGTGCCAGCAGCTACACAGGGGGCGAACTTCCAAGCTCTGGAAACACCATATATTTT.